This T cell receptor (beta chain) comes out of a study of cytomegalovirus exposure and HLA in healthy donors. 13 Jbeta primers and 60 Vbeta primers were used for the PCR. Measured with immunoSEQ multiplex PCR; TCRdb has only the in-frame clones, and not every one. The sample has over 130,000 clones, around 65% seen once. The clonotype comes from a woman aged 60 to 75 in good health and CMV-seronegative. Sequenced input: PBMCs.

CDR3 in amino acids: CASSVASGGRETQYF. The CDR3 nucleotides read TGTGCCAGCAGTGTTGCTAGCGGGGGGCGAGAGACCCAGTACTTC. The chain joins TRBV25-1 to TRBJ2-5, with 11 nucleotides matching TRBD2. Germline V lookup: CDR1 MGHDK, CDR2 SYGVNS. The J segment lost 4 bases and the V segment lost 4 bases, leaving 5 bases of the junction unmatched. There are 15 residues in the CDR3.